What follows are 3 T cell receptor beta chains derived from one specimen sequenced in a study of cytomegalovirus exposure and HLA in healthy donors. Clones were read by immunoSEQ multiplex PCR, and TCRdb kept only the in-frame ones, dropping some. The data show about 110,000 clones, approximately 96% seen once. Sequenced material: PBMCs. The receptors derive from a young woman in good health and CMV-seronegative.

The chain combines TRBV5-1 with TRBJ2-2, with D uncertain. V was cut by 0 bases and J by 4 bases, with 10 bases left in between. The CDR3 runs to 15 residues. CDR1 is SGHRS and CDR2 is YFSETQ in the germline V gene. CDR3 sequence (DNA): TGCGCCAGCAGCTTGGTTTCTATATTCACCGGGGAGCTGTTTTTT. Encoded protein: CASSLVSIFTGELFF.

This chain connects TRBV6-1 to TRBJ1-5, with D hard to call. This CDR3 contains 13 residues. V lost 10 bases and J 0 bases, leaving 10 bases between the germline ends. Germline V gene sequence: CDR1 MNHNS, CDR2 SASEGT. This chain's CDR3 is CATSVYSNQPQHF. CDR3 bases: TGTGCCACCTCCGTTTATAGCAATCAGCCCCAGCATTTT.

The chain couples TRBV5-6 to TRBJ2-5, with 11 bases matching TRBD2. This CDR3 contains 16 residues. Germline V gene lookup returns CDR1 SGHDT and CDR2 YYEEEE. After removal of 4 bases from V and 5 bases from J, the junction contained 10 bases not matched to a gene. The CDR3 sequence is CASSGPLAGGLETQYF. The CDR3, as DNA: TGTGCCAGCAGCGGACCTCTAGCGGGGGGATTGGAGACCCAGTACTTC. The whole variable domain, remainder taken from reference TRBV5-6 and TRBJ2-5, is DAGVTQSPTHLIKTRGQQVTLRCSPKSGHDTVSWYQQALGQGPQFIFQYYEEEERQRGNFPDRFSGHQFPNYSSELNVNALLLGDSALYLCASSGPLAGGLETQYFGPGTRLLVL.